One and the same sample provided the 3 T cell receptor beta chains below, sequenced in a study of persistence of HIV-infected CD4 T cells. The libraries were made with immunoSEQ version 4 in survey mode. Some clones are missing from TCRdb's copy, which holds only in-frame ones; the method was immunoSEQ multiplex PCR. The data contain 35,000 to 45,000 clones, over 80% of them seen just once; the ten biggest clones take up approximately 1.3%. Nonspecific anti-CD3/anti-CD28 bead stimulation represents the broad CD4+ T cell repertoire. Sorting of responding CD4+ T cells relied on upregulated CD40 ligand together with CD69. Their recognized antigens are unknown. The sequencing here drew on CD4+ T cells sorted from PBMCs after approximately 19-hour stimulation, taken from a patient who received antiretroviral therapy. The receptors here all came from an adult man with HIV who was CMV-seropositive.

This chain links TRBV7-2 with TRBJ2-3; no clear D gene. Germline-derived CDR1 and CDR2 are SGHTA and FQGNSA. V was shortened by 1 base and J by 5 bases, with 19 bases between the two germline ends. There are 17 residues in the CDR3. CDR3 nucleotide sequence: TGTGCCAGCAGCTTAGTCAGAAGCGCTCAGGCGAGAGATACGCAGTATTTT. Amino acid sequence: CASSLVRSAQARDTQYF.

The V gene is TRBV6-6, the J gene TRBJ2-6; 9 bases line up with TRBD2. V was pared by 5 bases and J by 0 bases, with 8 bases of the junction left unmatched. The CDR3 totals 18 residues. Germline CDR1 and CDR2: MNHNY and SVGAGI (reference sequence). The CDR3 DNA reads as TGTGCCAGCAGTCCTAGGGGACTAGCTTTCTCTGGGGCCAACGTCCTGACTTTC. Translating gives CASSPRGLAFSGANVLTF.

In nucleotides, the CDR3 is TGCGCCAGCAGCCAAGATCAAGGGGGATGGGGCACAGATACGCAGTATTTT. Translating gives CASSQDQGGWGTDTQYF. V and J are TRBV4-1 and TRBJ2-3; TRBD1 might be the D (6 bases). Trimming cost V 0 bases and J 1 base, with 14 bases left between them. CDR3 size: 17 residues. CDR1 is MGHRA, CDR2 YSYEKL, per germline.